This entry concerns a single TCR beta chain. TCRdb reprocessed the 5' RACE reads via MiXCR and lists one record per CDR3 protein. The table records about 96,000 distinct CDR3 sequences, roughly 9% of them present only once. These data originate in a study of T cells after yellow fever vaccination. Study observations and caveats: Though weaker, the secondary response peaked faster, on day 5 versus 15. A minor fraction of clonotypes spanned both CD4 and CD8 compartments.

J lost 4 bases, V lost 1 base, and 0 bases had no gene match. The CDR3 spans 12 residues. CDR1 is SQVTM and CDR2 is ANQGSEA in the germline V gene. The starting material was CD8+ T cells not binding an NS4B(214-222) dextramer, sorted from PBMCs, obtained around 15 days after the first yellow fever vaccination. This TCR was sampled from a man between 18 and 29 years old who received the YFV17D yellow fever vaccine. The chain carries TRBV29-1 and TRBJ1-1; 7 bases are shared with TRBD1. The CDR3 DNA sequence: TGCAGCGTTGAAGCAGGGGGCACTGAAGCTTTCTTT. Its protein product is CSVEAGGTEAFF. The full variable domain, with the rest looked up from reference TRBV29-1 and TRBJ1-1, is SAVISQKPSRDICQRGTSLTIQCQVDSQVTMMFWYRQQPGQSLTLIATANQGSEATYESGFVIDKFPISRPNLTFSTLTVSNMSPEDSSIYLCSVEAGGTEAFFGQGTRLTVV.